This is a list of T cell receptor beta chains from one sample in a study of T cells after posttransplantation cyclophosphamide. Here immunoSEQ multiplex PCR was the method, and the copy in TCRdb shows in-frame clones only, minus some. The sample includes approximately 23,000 clones, about 82% seen only once; the top ten take 6.3%. The sequenced sample was PBMCs. The receptors come from a woman in her sixties or seventies with a blood cancer, CMV-positive, and with a related stem cell donor. Both conserved end residues are part of each CDR3. Fields, in order: V gene, D gene, J gene, clone size, CDR3 protein, CDR3 DNA. A D gene is named only where the DNA matches it firmly. The listing skips clone size in some rows; elsewhere it reads once, few, many or a size class.

v_gene: TRBV7-2
d_gene: .
j_gene: TRBJ2-3
abundance: .
CDR3aa: CASSNGDFTTDTQYF
CDR3nt: TGTGCCAGCAGCAATGGGGACTTCACCACAGATACGCAGTATTTT

v_gene: TRBV10-1
d_gene: TRBD1
j_gene: TRBJ1-2
abundance: .
CDR3aa: CASSAGTGGYGYTF
CDR3nt: TGCGCCAGCAGTGCGGGGACAGGGGGCTATGGCTACACCTTC

v_gene: TRBV2
d_gene: .
j_gene: TRBJ2-5
abundance: .
CDR3aa: CASSLTGSGETQYF
CDR3nt: TGTGCCAGCTCCCTTACGGGATCGGGGGAGACCCAGTACTTC

v_gene: TRBV6-5
d_gene: .
j_gene: TRBJ2-7
abundance: .
CDR3aa: CASSYSIQGALEQYF
CDR3nt: TGTGCCAGCAGTTACTCGATTCAGGGTGCACTCGAGCAGTACTTC

v_gene: TRBV4-1
d_gene: TRBD2
j_gene: TRBJ2-3
abundance: .
CDR3aa: CASSPLVRGRTDTQYF
CDR3nt: TGCGCCAGCAGCCCCCTGGTCCGCGGGAGAACAGATACGCAGTATTTT

v_gene: TRBV7-9
d_gene: .
j_gene: TRBJ2-2
abundance: .
CDR3aa: CASSLGAGFGTGELFF
CDR3nt: TGTGCCAGCAGCCTAGGGGCGGGGTTCGGCACCGGGGAGCTGTTTTTT

v_gene: TRBV10-1
d_gene: TRBD1
j_gene: TRBJ2-7
abundance: .
CDR3aa: CASSPGQKTYEQYF
CDR3nt: TGCGCCAGCAGTCCGGGACAGAAAACCTACGAGCAGTACTTC

v_gene: TRBV19
d_gene: TRBD1
j_gene: TRBJ1-4
abundance: few
CDR3aa: CASSKGQVLNEKLFF
CDR3nt: TGTGCCAGTAGTAAAGGACAGGTGCTTAATGAAAAACTGTTTTTT

v_gene: TRBV7-9
d_gene: .
j_gene: TRBJ2-1
abundance: few
CDR3aa: CASSGGDFYNEQFF
CDR3nt: TGTGCCAGCAGTGGAGGGGATTTCTACAATGAGCAGTTCTTC

v_gene: TRBV2
d_gene: .
j_gene: TRBJ2-2
abundance: .
CDR3aa: CASDKRNTGELFF
CDR3nt: TGTGCCAGCGACAAGAGGAACACCGGGGAGCTGTTTTTT

v_gene: TRBV5-1
d_gene: TRBD2
j_gene: TRBJ2-5
abundance: .
CDR3aa: CASTRERLGTQYF
CDR3nt: TGCGCCAGCACGCGGGAGCGGTTAGGGACCCAGTACTTC

v_gene: TRBV7-4
d_gene: .
j_gene: TRBJ1-3
abundance: .
CDR3aa: CASTIGVSGNTIYF
CDR3nt: TGTGCCAGCACCATAGGGGTTTCAGGAAACACCATATATTTT

v_gene: TRBV10-3
d_gene: TRBD1
j_gene: TRBJ2-6
abundance: once
CDR3aa: CAISEIRGLGANVLTF
CDR3nt: TGTGCCATCAGTGAAATTAGGGGGCTCGGGGCCAACGTCCTGACTTTC

v_gene: TRBV29-1
d_gene: TRBD2
j_gene: TRBJ2-2
abundance: .
CDR3aa: CSVGLAGVKNTGELFF
CDR3nt: TGCAGCGTTGGACTAGCGGGAGTAAAGAACACCGGGGAGCTGTTTTTT

v_gene: TRBV11-2
d_gene: TRBD2
j_gene: TRBJ2-5
abundance: .
CDR3aa: CASSLPGRGVETQYF
CDR3nt: TGTGCCAGCAGCCTCCCAGGGAGGGGAGTTGAGACCCAGTACTTC

v_gene: TRBV5-1
d_gene: TRBD1
j_gene: TRBJ2-7
abundance: .
CDR3aa: CASSLRPGQGKIGPYEQYF
CDR3nt: TGCGCCAGCAGCTTACGGCCCGGACAGGGAAAGATTGGGCCCTACGAGCAGTACTTC

v_gene: TRBV29-1
d_gene: .
j_gene: TRBJ2-3
abundance: .
CDR3aa: CSVHRGSDTQYF
CDR3nt: TGCAGCGTTCATCGGGGTTCAGATACGCAGTATTTT

v_gene: TRBV5-4
d_gene: .
j_gene: TRBJ2-7
abundance: .
CDR3aa: CASSPKGALLHEQYF
CDR3nt: TGTGCCAGCAGCCCGAAAGGGGCCCTACTCCACGAGCAGTACTTC

v_gene: TRBV9
d_gene: TRBD1
j_gene: TRBJ2-5
abundance: few
CDR3aa: CASSQPTGTGGETQYF
CDR3nt: TGTGCCAGCAGCCAACCCACCGGGACAGGGGGAGAGACCCAGTACTTC

v_gene: TRBV27
d_gene: .
j_gene: TRBJ1-2
abundance: few
CDR3aa: CASSLWPQGGYTF
CDR3nt: TGTGCCAGCAGTTTATGGCCCCAGGGGGGCTACACCTTC